This T cell receptor (beta chain) appears in the sequencing data of a study of CXCR3-negative and CXCR3-positive naive CD8 T cells. Points on this clonotype: Its specificity is not known.

Study-wide points: TRB CDR3s were more hydrophobic in CXCR3-positive than in CXCR3-negative naive cells. Researchers reported similar TRBV-TRBJ usage in naive CXCR3-negative and CXCR3-positive cells, though memory differed.

Triplicate sorts, over 250,000 cells apiece, were made for each CD8+ T cell subset. UMI-labeled 5' RACE yielded the TRB cDNA libraries. TCRdb reprocessed the 5' RACE reads, with one entry per CDR3 protein and no DNA. The clone table shows some 130,000 distinct CDR3 sequences, with the ten largest holding 0.41%. The CDR3 is 14 amino acids. In germline, CDR1 is MDHEN, CDR2 SYDVKM. Material: naive CXCR3+ CD8+ T cells from blood. Subset denoted: CD45RO-CCR7+CD27+CD95- naive CD8+ T cells expressing CXCR3 (TNR3+). The receptor comes from a human donor in good health. Some clones in this sample may be carry-over from other donors' samples. The chain carries TRBV28 and TRBJ2-7; TCRdb's assignment of TRBD1 cannot be checked, as there is no DNA. The CDR3: CASSFPGQKNEQYF.